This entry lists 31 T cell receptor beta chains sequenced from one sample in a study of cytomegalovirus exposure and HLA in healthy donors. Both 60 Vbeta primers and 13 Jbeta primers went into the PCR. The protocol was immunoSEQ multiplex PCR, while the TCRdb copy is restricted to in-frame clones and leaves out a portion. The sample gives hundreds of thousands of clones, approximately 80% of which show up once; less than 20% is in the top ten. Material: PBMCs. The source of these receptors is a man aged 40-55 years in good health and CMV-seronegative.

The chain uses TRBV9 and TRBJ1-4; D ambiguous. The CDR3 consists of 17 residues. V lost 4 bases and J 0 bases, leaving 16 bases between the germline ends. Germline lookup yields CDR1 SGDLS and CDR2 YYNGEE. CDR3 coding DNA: TGTGCCAGCAGCCCAGACTACCGAATCACAACTAATGAAAAACTGTTTTTT. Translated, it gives CASSPDYRITTNEKLFF.

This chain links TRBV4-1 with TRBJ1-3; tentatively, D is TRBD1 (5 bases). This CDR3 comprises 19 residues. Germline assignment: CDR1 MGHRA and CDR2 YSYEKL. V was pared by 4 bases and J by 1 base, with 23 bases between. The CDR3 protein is CASSRSWGASSSSGNTIYF. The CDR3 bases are TGCGCCAGCAGCCGATCATGGGGCGCCTCCTCGTCTTCTGGAAACACCATATATTTT.

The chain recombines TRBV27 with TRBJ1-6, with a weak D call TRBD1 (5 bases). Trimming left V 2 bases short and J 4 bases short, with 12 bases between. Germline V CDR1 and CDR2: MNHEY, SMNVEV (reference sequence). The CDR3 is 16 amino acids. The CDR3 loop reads CASSLSPQGYNSPLHF. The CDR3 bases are TGTGCCAGCAGTTTAAGCCCTCAGGGTTATAATTCACCCCTCCACTTT.

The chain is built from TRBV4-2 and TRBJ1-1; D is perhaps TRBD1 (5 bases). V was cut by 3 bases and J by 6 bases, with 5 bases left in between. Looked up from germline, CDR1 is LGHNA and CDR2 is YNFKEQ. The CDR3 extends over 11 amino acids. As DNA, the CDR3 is TGTGCCAGCAGCCAGGGGCCTGAAGCTTTCTTT. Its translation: CASSQGPEAFF.

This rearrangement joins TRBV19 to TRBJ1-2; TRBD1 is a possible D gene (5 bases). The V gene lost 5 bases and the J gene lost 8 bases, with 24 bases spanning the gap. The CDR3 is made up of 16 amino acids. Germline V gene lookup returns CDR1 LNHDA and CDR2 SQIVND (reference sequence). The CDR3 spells CASSDAFQGYKGGYTF. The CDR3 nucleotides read TGTGCCAGTAGTGACGCGTTTCAGGGCTATAAAGGGGGCTACACCTTC.

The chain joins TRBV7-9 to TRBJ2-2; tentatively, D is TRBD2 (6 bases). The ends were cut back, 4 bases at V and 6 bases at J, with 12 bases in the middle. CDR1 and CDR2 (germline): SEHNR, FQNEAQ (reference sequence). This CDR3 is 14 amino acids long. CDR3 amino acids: CASSSQGGAGELFF. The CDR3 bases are TGTGCCAGCAGCTCGCAGGGAGGCGCCGGGGAGCTGTTTTTT.

DNA of the CDR3: TGCGCCAGCAGCTTGGCCTGGGAGGGGGATACGCAGTATTTT. It codes for CASSLAWEGDTQYF. The chain uses TRBV5-1 and TRBJ2-3, with 7 bases fitting TRBD2. Germline CDR1 is SGHRS and CDR2 is YFSETQ. Trimming removed 0 bases from V and 6 bases from J; junction bases left unmatched: 4. CDR3 length: 14 amino acids.

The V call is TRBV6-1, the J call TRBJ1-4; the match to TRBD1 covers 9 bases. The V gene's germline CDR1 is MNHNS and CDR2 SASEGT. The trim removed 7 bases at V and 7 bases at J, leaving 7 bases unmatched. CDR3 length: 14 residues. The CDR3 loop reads CASISRTGVEKLFF. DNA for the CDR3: TGTGCCAGCATCTCGCGGACAGGGGTTGAAAAACTGTTTTTT.

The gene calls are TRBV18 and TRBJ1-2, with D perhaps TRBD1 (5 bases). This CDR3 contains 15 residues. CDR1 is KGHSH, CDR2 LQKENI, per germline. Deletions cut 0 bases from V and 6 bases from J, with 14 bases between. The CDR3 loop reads CASSPPVSTDNGYTF. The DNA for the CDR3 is TGTGCCAGCTCACCACCGGTATCGACAGATAATGGCTACACCTTC.

The CDR3 nucleotides read TGTGCCAGCAGCTTATACGGTGAGCAGTTCTTC. Amino acids: CASSLYGEQFF. The chain carries TRBV11-2 and TRBJ2-1; the D is unclear. Germline-derived CDR1 and CDR2 are SGHAT and FQNNGV. There are 11 residues in the CDR3. Trimming left V 2 bases short and J 9 bases short, with 5 bases between.

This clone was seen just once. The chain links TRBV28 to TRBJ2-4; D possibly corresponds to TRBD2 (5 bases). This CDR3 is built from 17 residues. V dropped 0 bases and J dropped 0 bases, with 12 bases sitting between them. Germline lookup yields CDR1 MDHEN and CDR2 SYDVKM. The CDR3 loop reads CASSLWDGNLAKNIQYF. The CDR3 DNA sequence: TGTGCCAGCAGTTTATGGGACGGGAATTTAGCCAAAAACATTCAGTACTTC.

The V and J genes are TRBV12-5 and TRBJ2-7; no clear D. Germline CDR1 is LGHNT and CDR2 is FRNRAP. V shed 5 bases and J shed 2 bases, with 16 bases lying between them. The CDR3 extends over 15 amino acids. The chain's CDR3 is CASGLAGRFPYEQYF. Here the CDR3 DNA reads TGTGCTAGTGGTCTCGCCGGCAGGTTTCCCTACGAGCAGTACTTC.

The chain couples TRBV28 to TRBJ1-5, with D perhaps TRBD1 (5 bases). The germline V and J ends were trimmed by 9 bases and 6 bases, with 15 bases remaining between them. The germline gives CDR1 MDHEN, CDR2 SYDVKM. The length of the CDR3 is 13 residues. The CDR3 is CASLGQVSQPQHF. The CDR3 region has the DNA TGTGCCAGTTTGGGGCAGGTAAGTCAGCCCCAGCATTTT.

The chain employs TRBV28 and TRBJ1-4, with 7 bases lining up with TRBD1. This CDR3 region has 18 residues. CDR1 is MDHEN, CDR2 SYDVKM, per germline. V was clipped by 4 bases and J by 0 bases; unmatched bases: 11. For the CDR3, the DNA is TGTGCCAGCAGTTCCGGGACAGCGTACTATTCAACTAATGAAAAACTGTTTTTT. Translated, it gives CASSSGTAYYSTNEKLFF.

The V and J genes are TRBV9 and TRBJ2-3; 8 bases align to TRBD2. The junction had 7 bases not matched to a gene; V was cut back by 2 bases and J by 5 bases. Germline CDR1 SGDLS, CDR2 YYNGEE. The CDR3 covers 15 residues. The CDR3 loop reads CASSVFGGGGDTQYF. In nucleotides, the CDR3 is TGTGCCAGCAGCGTCTTCGGGGGGGGAGGAGATACGCAGTATTTT. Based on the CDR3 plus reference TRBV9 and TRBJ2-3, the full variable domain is DSGVTQTPKHLITATGQRVTLRCSPRSGDLSVYWYQQSLDQGLQFLIQYYNGEERAKGNILERFSAQQFPDLHSELNLSSLELGDSALYFCASSVFGGGGDTQYFGPGTRLTVL.

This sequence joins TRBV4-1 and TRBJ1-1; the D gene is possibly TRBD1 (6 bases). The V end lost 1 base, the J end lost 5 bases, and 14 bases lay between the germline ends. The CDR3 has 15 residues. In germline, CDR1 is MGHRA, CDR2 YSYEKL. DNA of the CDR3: TGCGCCAGCAGCCAAGTCCAGGGGATGTATACTGAAGCTTTCTTT. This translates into CASSQVQGMYTEAFF.

CDR3 bases: TGTGCCACGCGATCCGGGGAGGTCTACTATGGCTACACCTTC. This translates into CATRSGEVYYGYTF. The chain carries TRBV15 and TRBJ1-2; D is uncertain. The germline V gene has CDR1 LNHNV and CDR2 YYDKDF (reference sequence). The CDR3 extends over 14 amino acids. V lost 9 bases and J 3 bases, leaving 17 bases between the germline ends.

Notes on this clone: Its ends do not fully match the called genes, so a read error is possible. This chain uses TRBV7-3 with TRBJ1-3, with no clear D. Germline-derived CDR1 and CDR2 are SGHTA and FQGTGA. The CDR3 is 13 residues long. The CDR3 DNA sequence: TGTGCCAGCAGCTCTGGAGGTGGAGACACCATATATTTT. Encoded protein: CASSSGGGDTIYF.

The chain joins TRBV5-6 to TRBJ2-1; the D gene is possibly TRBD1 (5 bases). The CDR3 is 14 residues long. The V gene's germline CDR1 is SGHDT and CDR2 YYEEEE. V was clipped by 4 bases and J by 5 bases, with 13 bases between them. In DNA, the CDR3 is TGTGCCAGCAGCCCGATCTCGACAGACAATGAGCAGTTCTTC. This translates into CASSPISTDNEQFF.

CDR3 sequence reads: CASSRPGQSSYEQYF. CDR3 nucleotides: TGTGCCAGCAGTCGTCCGGGACAGAGCTCCTACGAGCAGTACTTC. The rearrangement links TRBV7-8 to TRBJ2-7; TRBD1 agrees at 7 bases. CDR1 and CDR2 (germline): SGHVS, FQNEAQ. The trim removed 6 bases at V and 0 bases at J, leaving 8 bases unmatched. CDR3 length equals 15 residues.

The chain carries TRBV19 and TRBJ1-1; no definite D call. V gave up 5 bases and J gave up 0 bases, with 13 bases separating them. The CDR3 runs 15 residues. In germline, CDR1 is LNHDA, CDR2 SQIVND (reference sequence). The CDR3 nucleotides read TGTGCCAGTAGTGTCCAGTCGGGGATGAACACTGAAGCTTTCTTT. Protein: CASSVQSGMNTEAFF.

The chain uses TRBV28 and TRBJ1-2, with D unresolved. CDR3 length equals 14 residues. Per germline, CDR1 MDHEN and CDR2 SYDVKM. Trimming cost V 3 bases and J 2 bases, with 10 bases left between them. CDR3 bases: TGTGCCAGCAGTTTGAGGTCAGAGAACTATGGCTACACCTTC. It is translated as CASSLRSENYGYTF.

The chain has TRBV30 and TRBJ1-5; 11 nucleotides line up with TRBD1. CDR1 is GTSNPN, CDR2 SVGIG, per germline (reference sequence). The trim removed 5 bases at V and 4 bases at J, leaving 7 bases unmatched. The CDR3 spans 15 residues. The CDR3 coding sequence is TGTGCCTGGTCTCCCGGGACAGGGGGGAATCAGCCCCAGCATTTT. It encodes CAWSPGTGGNQPQHF.

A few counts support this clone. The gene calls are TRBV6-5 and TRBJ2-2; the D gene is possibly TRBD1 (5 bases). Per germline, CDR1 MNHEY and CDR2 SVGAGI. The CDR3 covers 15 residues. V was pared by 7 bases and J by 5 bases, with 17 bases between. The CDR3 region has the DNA TGTGCCAGCAACCTACGACAGAACCCAACCGGGGAGCTGTTTTTT. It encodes CASNLRQNPTGELFF.

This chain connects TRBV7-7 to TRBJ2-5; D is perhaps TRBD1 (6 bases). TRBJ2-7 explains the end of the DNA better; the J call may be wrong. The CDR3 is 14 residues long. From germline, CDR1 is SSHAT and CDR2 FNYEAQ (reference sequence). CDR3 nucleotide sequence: TGTGCCAGCAGCTTGAGTATGGGGGCCCGCGAGCAGTACTTC. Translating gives CASSLSMGAREQYF.

DNA of the CDR3: TGTGCCAGCAGCCCACGGACCGGGGGGTACACTGAAGCTTTCTTT. Its protein is CASSPRTGGYTEAFF. V gene TRBV7-2 combines with J gene TRBJ1-1; possible D gene TRBD1, 5 bases. The germline CDR1 and CDR2 sequences are SGHTA and FQGNSA. The CDR3 is made up of 15 amino acids. Trimming left V 5 bases short and J 3 bases short, with 16 bases between.

CDR3 DNA: TGCGCCAGCAGGTCCACAGGGGAGATCGGTGGCTACACCTTC. It encodes CASRSTGEIGGYTF. This chain uses TRBV10-2 with TRBJ1-2, with 7 bases aligning to TRBD1. This CDR3 is 14 amino acids long. Germline trimming cut 6 bases from V and 7 bases from J; bases unmatched to any gene: 11. Germline CDR1 WSHSY, CDR2 SAAADI.

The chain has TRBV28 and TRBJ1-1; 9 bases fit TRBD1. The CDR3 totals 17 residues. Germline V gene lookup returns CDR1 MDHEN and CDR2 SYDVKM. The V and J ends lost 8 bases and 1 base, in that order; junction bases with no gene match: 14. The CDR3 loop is CASPSTEADRGNTEAFF. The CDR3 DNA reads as TGTGCCAGCCCCTCGACAGAAGCGGACAGGGGGAACACTGAAGCTTTCTTT.

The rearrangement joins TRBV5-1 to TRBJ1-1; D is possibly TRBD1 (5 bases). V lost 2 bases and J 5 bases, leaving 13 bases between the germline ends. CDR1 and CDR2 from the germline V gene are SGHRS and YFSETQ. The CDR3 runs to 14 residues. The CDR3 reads CASSLGRELTEAFF. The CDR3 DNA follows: TGCGCCAGCAGCTTAGGCAGGGAATTAACTGAAGCTTTCTTT. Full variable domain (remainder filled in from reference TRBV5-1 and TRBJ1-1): KAGVTQTPRYLIKTRGQQVTLSCSPISGHRSVSWYQQTPGQGLQFLFEYFSETQRNKGNFPGRFSGRQFSNSRSEMNVSTLELGDSALYLCASSLGRELTEAFFGQGTRLTVV.

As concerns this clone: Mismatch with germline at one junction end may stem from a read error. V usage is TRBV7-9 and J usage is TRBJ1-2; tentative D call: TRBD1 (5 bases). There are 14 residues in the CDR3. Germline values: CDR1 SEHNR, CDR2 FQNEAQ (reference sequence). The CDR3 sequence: CSSSFMPGRNGYTF. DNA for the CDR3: TGTTCCAGCAGTTTTATGCCAGGGAGGAATGGCTACACCTTC.

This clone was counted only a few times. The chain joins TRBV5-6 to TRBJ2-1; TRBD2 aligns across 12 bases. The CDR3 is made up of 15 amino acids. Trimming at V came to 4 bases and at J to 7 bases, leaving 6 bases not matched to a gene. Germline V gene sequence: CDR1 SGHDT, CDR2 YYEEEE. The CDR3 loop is CASSLGTSGLNEQFF. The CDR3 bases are TGTGCCAGCAGCCTCGGGACTAGCGGGCTGAATGAGCAGTTCTTC.